The T cell receptor (beta chain) under discussion was sequenced for a study of T cells in localized non-small cell lung cancer. Study-level results: Multi-region tumor sequencing was not done, so intratumor heterogeneity could not be excluded. Longer overall survival associated with higher blood T cell density; shorter survival with higher adjacent-lung clonality.

The CDR3 contains 16 residues. Trimming cost V 0 bases and J 4 bases; bases outside gene matches: 4. Germline values: CDR1 MNHNY, CDR2 SVGAGI (reference sequence). TCRdb keeps only in-frame clones here, not all; method: immunoSEQ multiplex PCR. The table has about 35,000 clones, roughly 82% seen once. Notes on this clone: Its antigen is currently unknown.

Specimen: peripheral blood, collected before any cancer treatment. V usage is TRBV6-6 and J usage is TRBJ2-3; 10 bases are a match to TRBD1. The TCR sequence derives from a male donor at least 60 years old with stage III squamous cell lung carcinoma. The CDR3 here is CASSYSATGGPDTQYF. CDR3 bases: TGTGCCAGCAGTTACTCGGCGACAGGGGGCCCAGATACGCAGTATTTT.